The T cell receptor beta chain under discussion was sequenced for a study of OX40 agonist ivuxolimab in advanced cancers. At the level of the study: The drug used for patients, ivuxolimab, was an agonistic anti-OX40 (CD134) antibody. Study results and caveats: Fewer expanded clones were found on average in CD4+ than in CD8+ T cells.

Blood was sampled at baseline, cycle 4 day 1, and cycle 7 day 1. Assay used: immunoSEQ multiplex PCR; TCRdb lists only in-frame clones, some missing. The sample comprises approximately 84,000 clones, roughly 92% of which are singletons, and about 2.6% rests with the top ten. From germline, CDR1 is MNHEY and CDR2 SVGAGI. The length of the CDR3 is 11 residues. Of note for this clone: Its target is not known.

This receptor was obtained from an adult with an advanced solid tumor such as melanoma, head and neck, liver or kidney cancer. The sample here was CD4+ or CD8+ T cells sorted from blood, taken in a trial of the OX40 agonist ivuxolimab. The J gene is TRBJ2-1, the V gene TRBV6-5; unclear D gene. The CDR3 reads CGARLYNEQFF. The CDR3 DNA sequence: TGTGGGGCTAGGCTCTACAATGAGCAGTTCTTC.